This T cell receptor (beta chain) is from a study of response to subunit inactivated influenza vaccine. Germline V gene sequence: CDR1 WSHSY, CDR2 SAAADI. The CDR3 contains 14 residues. V was pared by 4 bases and J by 2 bases, with 10 bases between. As regards this clonotype: The antigen is undetermined.

Findings of the study overall: After each seasonal influenza vaccination, few new T cells are recruited, the authors suggested.

TCRdb analysed the RT-PCR reads with MiXCR anew, one entry per CDR3 protein. Of 650,000 to 850,000 distinct CDR3 sequences listed, about 15% were seen once; the top ten hold around 6.5%. The sequencing here drew on PBMCs from blood, taken roughly 2 weeks before vaccination. This sequence originates from a man aged 45 to 65 who received an inactivated influenza vaccine. This rearrangement joins TRBV10-2 to TRBJ2-3, with D hard to call. The CDR3 sequence: CASSVVVYTDTQYF. DNA for the CDR3: TGCGCCAGCAGTGTAGTAGTGTACACAGATACGCAGTATTTT.